This is a list of T cell receptor beta chains from one sample in a study of blood T cell repertoires in COVID-19. The data were produced by immunoSEQ multiplex PCR, yet TCRdb's version contains in-frame clones alone and is incomplete. The table lists over 150,000 clones, approximately 82% of them singletons. The sample consisted of peripheral blood. These receptors were obtained from a human donor with acute or convalescent COVID-19. The donor label of this sample is uncertain. The CDR3 runs from the conserved cysteine through the conserved F or W. The order of the fields is J gene, D gene, V gene, clone size, CDR3 DNA, CDR3 protein. D genes are given only for firm matches. Size is omitted from some rows. Given values are once, few, many or a class for expanded clones.

J gene: TRBJ2-7; D gene: -; V gene: TRBV11-2; clone size: few; CDR3 DNA: TGTGCCAGCTCTTTGGGCGGGGTTGTACAGTACTTC; CDR3 protein: CASSLGGVVQYF
J gene: TRBJ2-7; D gene: -; V gene: TRBV28; clone size: -; CDR3 DNA: TGTGCCAGCAGTAGAGGAGACAGGAACTACGAGCAGTACTTC; CDR3 protein: CASSRGDRNYEQYF
J gene: TRBJ2-3; D gene: TRBD2; V gene: TRBV6-5; clone size: -; CDR3 DNA: TGTGCCACCAACGTAGCGGGAGGGACAGATACGCAGTATTTT; CDR3 protein: CATNVAGGTDTQYF
J gene: TRBJ2-4; D gene: TRBD2; V gene: TRBV3-1/TRBV3-2; clone size: -; CDR3 DNA: TGTGCCAGCAGTCCGGGACTAGCGGTCATTCAGTACTTC; CDR3 protein: CASSPGLAVIQYF
J gene: TRBJ2-2; D gene: TRBD1; V gene: TRBV5-1; clone size: -; CDR3 DNA: TGCGCCAGCAGCATACCAGAGATAGGGGGCACCACCGGGGAGCTGTTTTTT; CDR3 protein: CASSIPEIGGTTGELFF
J gene: TRBJ2-7; D gene: -; V gene: TRBV18; clone size: -; CDR3 DNA: TGTGCCAGCTCACCTGCAGGGAACCCTTCCGAGCAGTACTTC; CDR3 protein: CASSPAGNPSEQYF
J gene: TRBJ1-2; D gene: -; V gene: TRBV5-6; clone size: once; CDR3 DNA: TGTGCCAGCAGCCCAGGGGTTAACGCGGGTGGCTACACCTTC; CDR3 protein: CASSPGVNAGGYTF
J gene: TRBJ1-5; D gene: -; V gene: TRBV5-6; clone size: -; CDR3 DNA: TGTGCCAGCAGCCTACAGATGGGTCAGCCCCAGCATTTT; CDR3 protein: CASSLQMGQPQHF
J gene: TRBJ1-5; D gene: TRBD1; V gene: TRBV6-1; clone size: -; CDR3 DNA: TGTGCCAGCAGTGTTTCGGGACAGCTTAGCAATCAGCCCCAGCATTTT; CDR3 protein: CASSVSGQLSNQPQHF
J gene: TRBJ2-2; D gene: TRBD1; V gene: TRBV5-6; clone size: once; CDR3 DNA: TGTGCCAGCAGCCAACAGGGGGCACTCACCGGGGAGCTGTTTTTT; CDR3 protein: CASSQQGALTGELFF
J gene: TRBJ1-5; D gene: -; V gene: TRBV19; clone size: -; CDR3 DNA: TGTGCCAGTAGTATGGTCGGGGGAGGGGATAGCAATCAGCCCCAGCATTTT; CDR3 protein: CASSMVGGGDSNQPQHF
J gene: TRBJ1-2; D gene: -; V gene: TRBV7-9; clone size: -; CDR3 DNA: TGTGCCAGCAGCCCCAGTTCCTTGGGGCCTAGCTACACCTTC; CDR3 protein: CASSPSSLGPSYTF
J gene: TRBJ1-6; D gene: TRBD1; V gene: TRBV10-3; clone size: -; CDR3 DNA: TGTGCCATCAGTGAACAGGGACAGAGTTCACCCCTCCACTTT; CDR3 protein: CAISEQGQSSPLHF
J gene: TRBJ2-5; D gene: TRBD2; V gene: TRBV18; clone size: -; CDR3 DNA: TGTGCCAGCTCACGGGGAGGGAGGAGTCAAGAGACCCAGTACTTC; CDR3 protein: CASSRGGRSQETQYF
J gene: TRBJ2-1; D gene: TRBD2; V gene: TRBV5-5; clone size: -; CDR3 DNA: TGTGCCAGCAGCTTCGGACTAGCGGGCCTCTCCTACAATGAGCAGTTCTTC; CDR3 protein: CASSFGLAGLSYNEQFF
J gene: TRBJ2-2; D gene: TRBD2; V gene: TRBV27; clone size: few; CDR3 DNA: TGTGCCAGCAGATCGCCTAGCGGGAGAGGAACCGGGGAGCTGTTTTTT; CDR3 protein: CASRSPSGRGTGELFF
J gene: TRBJ1-1; D gene: -; V gene: TRBV2; clone size: -; CDR3 DNA: TGTGCCAGCAGCGCCAGGGAAAGTACTGAAGCTTTCTTT; CDR3 protein: CASSARESTEAFF
J gene: TRBJ2-7; D gene: -; V gene: TRBV19; clone size: -; CDR3 DNA: TGTGCCAGTAGCAAACTCGGGACACCAAACTACGAGCAGTACTTC; CDR3 protein: CASSKLGTPNYEQYF
J gene: TRBJ2-3; D gene: TRBD2; V gene: TRBV7-3; clone size: -; CDR3 DNA: TGTGCCAGCAGCTTAGTGCCTAGCGGGCAGGATACGCAGTATTTT; CDR3 protein: CASSLVPSGQDTQYF
J gene: TRBJ2-1; D gene: -; V gene: TRBV18; clone size: once; CDR3 DNA: TGTGCCAGCTCACCACCCGGTCTAGCAGGCTACAATGAGCAGTTCTTC; CDR3 protein: CASSPPGLAGYNEQFF
J gene: TRBJ2-7; D gene: -; V gene: TRBV19; clone size: -; CDR3 DNA: TGTGCCAGTATCGAAGGGGCCGGACAGCACTACGAGCAGTACTTC; CDR3 protein: CASIEGAGQHYEQYF
J gene: TRBJ2-7; D gene: -; V gene: TRBV6-1; clone size: -; CDR3 DNA: TGTGCCAGCAGTGAAGGACAATACGAGCAGTACTTC; CDR3 protein: CASSEGQYEQYF
J gene: TRBJ1-2; D gene: -; V gene: TRBV6-5; clone size: -; CDR3 DNA: TGTGCCAGCAGTCTTACCCAGGGGCAAGGCTACACCTTC; CDR3 protein: CASSLTQGQGYTF
J gene: TRBJ1-1; D gene: -; V gene: TRBV2; clone size: -; CDR3 DNA: TGTGCCAGCAGTGAAGCGCTTCGGGTAAGCACTGAAGCTTTCTTT; CDR3 protein: CASSEALRVSTEAFF
J gene: TRBJ1-3; D gene: -; V gene: TRBV7-9; clone size: -; CDR3 DNA: TGTGCCAGCAGCTTACTGGAGTCTGGAAACACCATATATTTT; CDR3 protein: CASSLLESGNTIYF
J gene: TRBJ2-7; D gene: -; V gene: TRBV6-5; clone size: many; CDR3 DNA: TGTGCCAGCATGAAGGGATACGGGGCCTACGAGCAGTACTTC; CDR3 protein: CASMKGYGAYEQYF
J gene: TRBJ1-1; D gene: -; V gene: TRBV12-5; clone size: -; CDR3 DNA: TGTGCTAGTGGTCCACACCTGAACACTGAAGCTTTCTTT; CDR3 protein: CASGPHLNTEAFF
J gene: TRBJ2-2; D gene: -; V gene: TRBV25-1; clone size: -; CDR3 DNA: TGTGCCAGCAGCCAACATGGGGACTACACCGGGGAGCTGTTTTTT; CDR3 protein: CASSQHGDYTGELFF
J gene: TRBJ2-7; D gene: -; V gene: TRBV28; clone size: few; CDR3 DNA: TGTGCCTGCGCAGGGACCTACGAGCAGTACTTC; CDR3 protein: CACAGTYEQYF
J gene: TRBJ2-1; D gene: TRBD2; V gene: TRBV30; clone size: -; CDR3 DNA: TGTGCCTGGACTAGCGGGAGCCGAAAGTTCTTC; CDR3 protein: CAWTSGSRKFF
J gene: TRBJ1-1; D gene: TRBD1; V gene: TRBV7-6; clone size: -; CDR3 DNA: TGTGCCAGCAGCGGGCACAGGGGGACGGGCACTGAAGCTTTCTTT; CDR3 protein: CASSGHRGTGTEAFF
J gene: TRBJ1-5; D gene: -; V gene: TRBV18; clone size: -; CDR3 DNA: TGTGCCAGCTCACCAGCATCGGGGGATCAGCCCCAGCATTTT; CDR3 protein: CASSPASGDQPQHF